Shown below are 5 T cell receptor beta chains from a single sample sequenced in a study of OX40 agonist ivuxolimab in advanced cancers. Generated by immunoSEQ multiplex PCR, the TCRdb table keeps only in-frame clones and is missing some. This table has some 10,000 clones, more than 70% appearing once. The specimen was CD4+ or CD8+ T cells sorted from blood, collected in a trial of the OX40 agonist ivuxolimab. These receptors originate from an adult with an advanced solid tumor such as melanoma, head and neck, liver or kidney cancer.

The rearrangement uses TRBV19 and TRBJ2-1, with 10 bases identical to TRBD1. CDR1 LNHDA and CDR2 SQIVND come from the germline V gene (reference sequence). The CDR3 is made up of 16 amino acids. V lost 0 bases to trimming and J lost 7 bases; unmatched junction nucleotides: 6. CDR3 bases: TGTGCCAGTAGTATAGATCCGGGACAGGGGTTAAATGAGCAGTTCTTC. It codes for CASSIDPGQGLNEQFF.

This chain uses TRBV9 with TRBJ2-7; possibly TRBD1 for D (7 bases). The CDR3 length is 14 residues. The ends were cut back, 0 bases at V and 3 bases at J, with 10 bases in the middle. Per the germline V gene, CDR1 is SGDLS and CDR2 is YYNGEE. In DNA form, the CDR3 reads TGTGCCAGCAGCGTAGGGCAGGGGGGCTACGAGCAGTACTTC. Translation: CASSVGQGGYEQYF.

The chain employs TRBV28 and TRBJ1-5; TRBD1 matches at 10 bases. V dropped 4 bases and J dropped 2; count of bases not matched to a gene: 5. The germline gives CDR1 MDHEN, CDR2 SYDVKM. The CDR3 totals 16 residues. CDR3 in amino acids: CASSSAGTGGNQPQHF. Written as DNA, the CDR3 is TGTGCCAGCAGTTCCGCCGGGACAGGGGGCAATCAGCCCCAGCATTTT.

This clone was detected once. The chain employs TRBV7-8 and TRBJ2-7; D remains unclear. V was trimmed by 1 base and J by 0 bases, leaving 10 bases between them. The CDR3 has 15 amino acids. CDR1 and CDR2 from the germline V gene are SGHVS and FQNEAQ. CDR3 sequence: CASSLEADPSYEQYF. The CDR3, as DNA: TGTGCCAGCAGCTTAGAAGCCGATCCCTCCTACGAGCAGTACTTC. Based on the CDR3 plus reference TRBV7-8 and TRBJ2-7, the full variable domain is GAGVSQSPRYKVAKRGQDVALRCDPISGHVSLFWYQQALGQGPEFLTYFQNEAQLDKSGLPSDRFFAERPEGSVSTLKIQRTQQEDSAVYLCASSLEADPSYEQYFGPGTRLTVT.

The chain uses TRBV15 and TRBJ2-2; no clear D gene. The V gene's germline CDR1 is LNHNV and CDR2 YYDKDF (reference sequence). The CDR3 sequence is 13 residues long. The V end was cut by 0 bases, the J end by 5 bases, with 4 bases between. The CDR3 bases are TGTGCCACCAGCAGAGACAGTACCGGGGAGCTGTTTTTT. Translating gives CATSRDSTGELFF.